One and the same sample provided the 32 T cell receptor beta chains below, sequenced in a study of blood T cell repertoires in COVID-19. Sequencing was performed with immunoSEQ multiplex PCR; in TCRdb, only in-frame clones are kept and a portion is missing. The sample records approximately 240,000 clones, over 80% being singletons. The sample was peripheral blood. All receptors derive from a woman aged 55-70 years with active or convalescent COVID-19.

The chain carries TRBV19 and TRBJ2-1, with D hard to call. CDR1 LNHDA and CDR2 SQIVND come from the germline V gene (reference sequence). Trimming stripped 3 bases from V and 8 bases from J, with 8 bases between. This CDR3 has 12 residues. The DNA of the CDR3 is TGTGCCAGTAGTATGTGGCCCCATGAGCAGTTCTTC. This translates into CASSMWPHEQFF.

This chain joins TRBV27 and TRBJ1-5, with a possible D match to TRBD1 (5 bases). The CDR3 consists of 12 residues. V was trimmed by 3 bases and J by 9 bases, leaving 9 bases between them. Per germline, CDR1 MNHEY and CDR2 SMNVEV (reference sequence). CDR3 nucleotide sequence: TGTGCCAGCAGTTTGGGGCCAGGGCCCCAGCATTTT. It translates to CASSLGPGPQHF.

The chain carries TRBV5-8 and TRBJ1-4, with 8 bases matching TRBD1. Germline CDR1 is SGHTS and CDR2 is YDEGEE. This CDR3 is built from 14 residues. J gave up 5 bases and V 4 bases, and 4 bases lay outside the gene matches. Here the CDR3 DNA reads TGTGCCAGCAGCCGGGGACAGGACAATGAAAAACTGTTTTTT. Translating it yields CASSRGQDNEKLFF.

The chain recombines TRBV6-1 with TRBJ1-1, with D unresolved. Germline values: CDR1 MNHNS, CDR2 SASEGT. V lost 3 bases to trimming and J lost 3 bases, with 11 bases between them. The CDR3 runs to 14 residues. The CDR3 protein is CASSDIRRYTEAFF. DNA for the CDR3: TGTGCCAGCAGTGACATCAGGAGGTACACTGAAGCTTTCTTT.

V gene TRBV2 combines with J gene TRBJ2-1; TRBD2 aligns across 8 bases. CDR1 and CDR2 from the germline V gene are SNHLY and FYNNEI. The junction had 13 bases not matched to a gene; V was cut back by 2 bases and J by 4 bases. The CDR3 runs to 18 residues. The CDR3 reads CASSEWGGVSGVYNEQFF. CDR3 in DNA: TGTGCCAGCAGTGAATGGGGTGGGGTTAGCGGGGTTTACAATGAGCAGTTCTTC.

The chain links TRBV2 to TRBJ2-5; 7 nucleotides line up with TRBD2. V was pared by 6 bases and J by 4 bases, with 14 bases of the junction left unmatched. The CDR3 sequence is 16 residues long. Germline CDR1 is SNHLY and CDR2 is FYNNEI. The CDR3 sequence: CASRKTGTTGGETQYF. CDR3 nucleotide sequence: TGTGCCAGCAGGAAAACCGGGACTACCGGGGGAGAGACCCAGTACTTC.

The chain couples TRBV5-1 to TRBJ2-3; perhaps TRBD1 as D (5 bases). CDR1 is SGHRS, CDR2 YFSETQ, per germline. The V and J ends lost 0 bases and 3 bases respectively, with 14 bases between them. The CDR3 length is 16 residues. The CDR3 bases are TGCGCCAGCAGCTTGGAGGGGCAGAGCCCGACAGATACGCAGTATTTT. It is translated as CASSLEGQSPTDTQYF.

This clone was detected once. The genes are TRBV6-6 and TRBJ2-3; possibly TRBD2 for D (6 bases). The CDR3 has 13 amino acids. The germline V gene encodes CDR1 MNHNY and CDR2 SVGAGI (reference sequence). V was clipped by 6 bases and J by 3 bases, with 10 bases between them. This CDR3 reads CASSGRGTDTQYF. In DNA, the CDR3 is TGTGCCAGCAGCGGGCGGGGTACAGATACGCAGTATTTT.

The chain recombines TRBV27 with TRBJ2-1; weak D call: TRBD2 (6 bases). Per germline, CDR1 MNHEY and CDR2 SMNVEV (reference sequence). Trimming removed 1 base at V and 7 bases at J, with 17 bases between. The CDR3 is 16 residues long. CDR3: CASSLFRDSEKNEQFF. The CDR3 DNA sequence: TGTGCCAGCAGTTTATTCCGGGACTCCGAGAAGAATGAGCAGTTCTTC.

V and J are TRBV30 and TRBJ2-1, with TRBD2 matching over 8 bases. J gave up 0 bases and V 2 bases, and 12 bases lay outside the gene matches. Germline V CDR1 and CDR2: GTSNPN, SVGIG (reference sequence). There are 18 residues in the CDR3. The CDR3 DNA reads as TGTGCCTGGAGTTCCTTCAGCGGGGGTCTTAGCTCCTACAATGAGCAGTTCTTC. Residues: CAWSSFSGGLSSYNEQFF.

The genes are TRBV7-9 and TRBJ2-5, with 9 bases lining up with TRBD2. Germline V CDR1 and CDR2: SEHNR, FQNEAQ (reference sequence). Trimming removed 4 bases from V and 3 bases from J; junction bases left unmatched: 12. CDR3 length: 17 amino acids. In DNA, the CDR3 is TGTGCCAGCAGCTCTACGGGACTAGCTTTCCCCGAAGAGACCCAGTACTTC. Translated: CASSSTGLAFPEETQYF.

This clone has only one observation. Here the CDR3 reads CASSLEWTGTNYGYTF. DNA for the CDR3: TGCGCCAGCAGCTTGGAATGGACAGGTACTAACTATGGCTACACCTTC. The V gene is TRBV5-1, the J gene TRBJ1-2; 7 positions match TRBD1. CDR3 length equals 16 residues. V shed 0 bases, J shed 0 bases, and the junction held 5 bases outside the gene matches. Germline CDR1 reads SGHRS; CDR2 reads YFSETQ.

The V gene is TRBV6-5, the J gene TRBJ2-7; possibly TRBD2 for D (6 bases). Germline-derived CDR1 and CDR2 are MNHEY and SVGAGI. The CDR3 runs to 13 residues. V was trimmed by 8 bases and J by 2 bases, leaving 13 bases between them. Written as DNA, the CDR3 is TGTGCCAGCGACGGCGGGACCCCCTACGAGCAGTACTTC. This codes for CASDGGTPYEQYF.

The genes are TRBV3-1 (or the pseudogene TRBV3-2) and TRBJ1-6; no reliable D call. V was shortened by 2 bases and J by 7 bases, with 12 bases between the two germline ends. The germline gives CDR1 LGHDT, CDR2 YNNKEL (reference sequence). CDR3 length: 15 amino acids. As DNA, the CDR3 is TGTGCCAGCAGCCAAACGCGGGGAGGAAATTCACCCCTCCACTTT. Its translation: CASSQTRGGNSPLHF.

The CDR3 DNA reads TGTGCCAGCAGCTTAGGGGGGAATGGCGGGAGGACAGATACGCAGTATTTT. Amino acids: CASSLGGNGGRTDTQYF. J is TRBJ2-3 and V is TRBV11-2; 8 bases agree with TRBD2. J lost 3 bases, V lost 1 base, and 9 bases had no gene match. Germline assignment: CDR1 SGHAT and CDR2 FQNNGV. This CDR3 is 17 amino acids long.

The chain carries TRBV25-1 and TRBJ1-1, with TRBD1 matching over 11 bases. The CDR3 extends over 14 amino acids. Germline loops: CDR1 MGHDK, CDR2 SYGVNS. V shed 4 bases, J shed 10 bases, and the junction held 8 bases outside the gene matches. CDR3 protein: CASSAQDRGRIAFF. CDR3 sequence (DNA): TGTGCCAGCAGTGCCCAGGACAGGGGGCGAATAGCTTTCTTT.

This chain uses TRBV27 with TRBJ2-2, with TRBD1 as a possible D gene (5 bases). The germline CDR1 and CDR2 sequences are MNHEY and SMNVEV (reference sequence). Trimming pared 4 bases from V and 4 bases from J, leaving 16 bases between. The CDR3 runs 16 residues. The CDR3 DNA sequence: TGTGCCAGCAGTTCTGCCCTCATAGGGGTCACCGGGGAGCTGTTTTTT. Amino acid sequence: CASSSALIGVTGELFF.

The chain combines TRBV4-1 with TRBJ2-2; D might be TRBD2 (5 bases). The germline CDR1 and CDR2 sequences are MGHRA and YSYEKL. The germline V and J ends were trimmed by 3 bases and 4 bases, with 30 bases remaining between them. The CDR3 consists of 21 residues. This CDR3 is CASSHGSRLVGLASSTGELFF. The CDR3 DNA sequence: TGCGCCAGCAGCCATGGATCCCGGTTAGTCGGACTCGCTAGTTCCACCGGGGAGCTGTTTTTT.

The chain is built from TRBV4-1 and TRBJ2-2; tentative D call: TRBD2 (5 bases). Trimming shortened V by 2 bases and J by 0 bases, and 7 bases separated the two germline ends. The CDR3 sequence is 15 residues long. The germline gives CDR1 MGHRA, CDR2 YSYEKL. The CDR3 region is CASSQRTPNTGELFF. CDR3 coding DNA: TGCGCCAGCAGCCAACGGACTCCGAACACCGGGGAGCTGTTTTTT.

The gene calls are TRBV7-2 and TRBJ2-3; D unclear. The germline gives CDR1 SGHTA, CDR2 FQGNSA. The V end lost 5 bases, the J end lost 3 bases, and 18 bases lay between the germline ends. The CDR3 length is 16 residues. The CDR3 spells CASSPKIDLRTDTQYF. In nucleotides, the CDR3 is TGTGCCAGCAGCCCCAAAATTGATCTTAGAACAGATACGCAGTATTTT.

The chain combines TRBV5-1 with TRBJ2-7, with D possibly being TRBD1 (6 bases). The V and J ends lost 4 bases and 6 bases respectively, with 20 bases between them. CDR3 length: 15 amino acids. CDR1 SGHRS and CDR2 YFSETQ come from the germline V gene. The CDR3 is CASSALQGDGGEQYF. In DNA form, the CDR3 reads TGCGCCAGCAGCGCTTTACAGGGAGACGGTGGCGAGCAGTACTTC.

The chain employs TRBV4-1 and TRBJ1-4; 8 bases match TRBD1. Germline V gene lookup returns CDR1 MGHRA and CDR2 YSYEKL. CDR3 length equals 15 residues. V lost 4 bases to trimming and J lost 8 bases; unmatched junction nucleotides: 9. CDR3 DNA: TGCGCCAGCAGCCGGGATGGGACAGGTGGAGAAAAACTGTTTTTT. It translates to CASSRDGTGGEKLFF.

The J gene is TRBJ2-1, the V gene TRBV6-1, with TRBD1 matching over 10 bases. Losses at the gene ends were 2 bases for V and 6 bases for J; bases not matched to a gene: 4. In germline, CDR1 is MNHNS, CDR2 SASEGT. The length of the CDR3 is 15 residues. This CDR3 is CASSEMGQGFNEQFF. CDR3 DNA sequence: TGTGCCAGCAGTGAAATGGGACAGGGGTTCAATGAGCAGTTCTTC.

This chain uses TRBV7-6 with TRBJ2-1, with D unclear. This CDR3 spans 12 amino acids. Per germline, CDR1 SGHVS and CDR2 FNYEAQ. Trimming removed 3 bases at V and 6 bases at J, with 6 bases between. The CDR3 region has the DNA TGTGCCAGCAGCTTTAGCCCCAATGAGCAGTTCTTC. Its protein is CASSFSPNEQFF.

This clone appeared once. This chain uses TRBV27 with TRBJ1-2, with 8 bases matching TRBD1. Unmatched junction bases numbered 20, after V lost 9 bases and J lost 5 bases. Germline CDR1 is MNHEY and CDR2 is SMNVEV (reference sequence). The CDR3 totals 17 residues. The CDR3: CASGVDRDQLPRYGYTF. The CDR3 DNA reads as TGTGCCAGTGGGGTGGACAGGGATCAATTGCCGCGTTATGGCTACACCTTC.

The chain joins TRBV7-9 to TRBJ2-1; 9 bases line up with TRBD1. The junction had 14 bases not matched to a gene; V was cut back by 4 bases and J by 7 bases. The CDR3 has 17 residues. Germline-derived CDR1 and CDR2 are SEHNR and FQNEAQ (reference sequence). The CDR3 here is CASSSISQGARGNEQFF. CDR3 in DNA: TGTGCCAGCAGCTCGATCTCACAGGGGGCGCGTGGGAATGAGCAGTTCTTC.

This chain joins TRBV29-1 and TRBJ2-3; the match to TRBD2 covers 8 bases. CDR3 length: 16 residues. Trimming removed 6 bases from V and 0 bases from J; junction bases left unmatched: 11. Germline V gene lookup returns CDR1 SQVTM and CDR2 ANQGSEA. This chain's CDR3 is CSVLREGPASTDTQYF. The CDR3 coding sequence is TGCAGCGTCCTACGGGAGGGCCCAGCTAGCACAGATACGCAGTATTTT.

The gene calls are TRBV12-2 and TRBJ1-3; TRBD1, the D gene given by the table, was not confirmed from the DNA. TRBV12-2 is listed as a pseudogene. CDR3 length: 17 amino acids. The CDR3 is CASRSTATQGYRNTIYF. The DNA for the CDR3 is TGTGCAAGTCGCTCAACGGCAACACAGGGTTACAGAAACACCATATATTTT.

V is TRBV10-1 and J is TRBJ1-2; D call uncertain. Trimming took off 7 bases at V and 3 bases at J, with 12 bases between the two ends. In germline, CDR1 is WNHNN, CDR2 SYGVQD (reference sequence). The CDR3 runs 13 residues. The DNA of the CDR3 is TGCGCCAGCACTTTTCCTCAGGACTATGGCTACACCTTC. This encodes CASTFPQDYGYTF.

The chain carries TRBV5-8 and TRBJ1-1; tentatively, D is TRBD1 (6 bases). CDR1 is SGHTS and CDR2 is YDEGEE in the germline V gene. Trimming removed 0 bases from V and 5 bases from J, with 11 bases in between. The CDR3 is 14 residues long. CDR3 nucleotides: TGTGCCAGCAGCTTGGTACAGGGTAAAACTGAAGCTTTCTTT. The encoded protein is CASSLVQGKTEAFF. Complete variable domain (other parts from reference TRBV5-8 and TRBJ1-1): EAGVTQSPTHLIKTRGQQATLRCSPISGHTSVYWYQQALGLGLQFLLWYDEGEERNRGNFPPRFSGRQFPNYSSELNVNALELEDSALYLCASSLVQGKTEAFFGQGTRLTVV.

The genes are TRBV5-1 and TRBJ2-3, with D possibly TRBD1 on 5 matching bases. Trimming removed 0 bases from V and 1 base from J, with 9 bases in between. This CDR3 is 15 amino acids long. The V gene's germline CDR1 is SGHRS and CDR2 YFSETQ. In DNA, the CDR3 is TGCGCCAGCAGCTTGGCACAGGCCCGCACAGATACGCAGTATTTT. Its translation: CASSLAQARTDTQYF.

The rearrangement uses TRBV9 and TRBJ2-1; possible D gene TRBD1, 5 bases. This CDR3 has 15 residues. Trimming pared 4 bases from V and 0 bases from J, leaving 11 bases between. CDR1 SGDLS and CDR2 YYNGEE come from the germline V gene. In DNA, the CDR3 is TGTGCCAGCAGCACGACAGAAAGCTCCTACAATGAGCAGTTCTTC. This sequence encodes CASSTTESSYNEQFF.